This T cell receptor (beta chain) was documented in a study of shared clonotypes between healthy human individuals. With 7 bases clipped from V and 2 bases from J, the junction kept 13 bases outside the gene matches. Germline lookup yields CDR1 SEHNR and CDR2 FQNEAQ (reference sequence). The CDR3 length is 16 residues. It was at deep level that the assay was run. Some 32,000 T cell genomes, or around 0.2 ug DNA, went into the sorted-subset replicate PCRs. Repertoires were generated with immunoSEQ multiplex PCR, while TCRdb's copy carries only in-frame clones and drops some. The repertoire consists of 500,000 to 550,000 clones, with roughly 95% occurring once and the leading ten covering approximately 0.067%.

Sequencing was performed on naive CD4+ T cells sorted from blood. This sample's subset: CD45RA+ positively selected. The chain employs TRBV7-9 and TRBJ1-1, with 7 bases identical to TRBD1. The receptor comes from a woman in her thirties in good health. CDR3 in amino acids: CASNSQRTGRNTEAFF. The CDR3 region has the DNA TGTGCCAGCAATTCTCAAAGGACAGGTCGAAACACTGAAGCTTTCTTT.